A single sample gave rise to the 14 T cell receptor beta chains below, sequenced in a study of blood T cell repertoires in COVID-19. This table comes from immunoSEQ multiplex PCR, and its TCRdb copy is limited to in-frame clones, with some not included. The sample yields about 50,000 clones, 90% to 95% seen once. Sequenced sample: peripheral blood. These receptors were taken from a human donor in a cohort sampled during active COVID-19.

This chain uses TRBV30 with TRBJ1-1, with a weak D call TRBD1 (5 bases). From germline, CDR1 is GTSNPN and CDR2 SVGIG (reference sequence). This CDR3 is built from 16 residues. Trimming pared 0 bases from V and 4 bases from J, leaving 18 bases between. CDR3 in DNA: TGTGCCTGGAGTGTATCGTATACAGGCGGAAGCACTGAAGCTTTCTTT. The encoded protein is CAWSVSYTGGSTEAFF. The variable domain in full, completed from reference TRBV30 and TRBJ1-1, reads SQTIHQWPATLVQPVGSPLSLECTVEGTSNPNLYWYRQAAGRGLQLLFYSVGIGQISSEVPQNLSASRPQDRQFILSSKKLLLSDSGFYLCAWSVSYTGGSTEAFFGQGTRLTVV.

The V call is TRBV19, the J call TRBJ2-2; possibly TRBD1 for D (6 bases). The CDR3 length is 13 residues. With 9 bases removed from V and 2 bases from J, the gap between germline ends came to 10 bases. Germline CDR1 and CDR2: LNHDA and SQIVND (reference sequence). The CDR3 DNA follows: TGTGCCAGCAGGACAGTTAACACCGGGGAGCTGTTTTTT. Translation gives CASRTVNTGELFF. The complete variable domain, with remaining parts taken from reference TRBV19 and TRBJ2-2, reads DGGITQSPKYLFRKEGQNVTLSCEQNLNHDAMYWYRQDPGQGLRLIYYSQIVNDFQKGDIAEGYSVSREKKESFPLTVTSAQKNPTAFYLCASRTVNTGELFFGEGSRLTVL.

This clone was picked up one time. The rearrangement links TRBV2 to TRBJ1-6; possibly TRBD1 for D (6 bases). The germline CDR1 and CDR2 sequences are SNHLY and FYNNEI. This CDR3 comprises 15 residues. V lost 4 bases, J lost 7 bases, and 14 bases lay in between. This chain's CDR3 is CASSASTGGNSPLHF. CDR3 coding DNA: TGTGCCAGCAGTGCTTCGACGGGGGGCAATTCACCCCTCCACTTT.

This clone was picked up a small number of times. The chain combines TRBV11-2 with TRBJ1-1; a weak D match, TRBD1 (6 bases). V was pared by 5 bases and J by 4 bases, with 17 bases between. CDR3 size: 15 residues. Germline assignment: CDR1 SGHAT and CDR2 FQNNGV. The CDR3 protein is CASSLMTGTSTEAFF. The DNA of the CDR3 is TGTGCCAGCAGCCTTATGACAGGAACTAGCACTGAAGCTTTCTTT.

V is TRBV6-5 and J is TRBJ1-2; D might be TRBD1 (5 bases). Trimming left V 0 bases short and J 8 bases short, with 16 bases between. This CDR3 has 15 residues. Germline V gene data show CDR1 as MNHEY and CDR2 as SVGAGI. CDR3 residues: CASSYSGATESGYTF. The CDR3 nucleotides read TGTGCCAGCAGTTACTCAGGGGCCACGGAATCCGGCTACACCTTC.

The V call is TRBV24-1, the J call TRBJ1-3; no clear D gene. The germline V and J ends were trimmed by 4 bases and 4 bases, with 4 bases remaining between them. The CDR3 contains 12 residues. Germline-derived CDR1 and CDR2 are KGHDR and SFDVKD. The CDR3 sequence is CATSDLGNTIYF. The CDR3 region has the DNA TGTGCCACCAGTGACCTCGGAAACACCATATATTTT.

This chain joins TRBV27 and TRBJ2-7; 9 nucleotides match TRBD1. The CDR3 extends over 17 amino acids. The germline V gene has CDR1 MNHEY and CDR2 SMNVEV (reference sequence). Trimming at V came to 4 bases and at J to 1 base, leaving 11 bases not matched to a gene. The DNA of the CDR3 is TGTGCCAGCAGTTCCCCCGCCGGCGGGACAGGGTCCTACGAGCAGTACTTC. Translated, it gives CASSSPAGGTGSYEQYF.

This chain links TRBV20-1 with TRBJ2-1, with D uncertain. Germline CDR1 DFQATT, CDR2 SNEGSKA (reference sequence). Trimming removed 3 bases at V and 5 bases at J, with 11 bases between. The CDR3 length is 13 residues. CDR3 sequence: CSASPVPNNEQFF. As DNA, the CDR3 is TGCAGTGCTAGTCCGGTTCCTAACAATGAGCAGTTCTTC.

The chain carries TRBV9 and TRBJ1-3, with D unclear. V was cut by 3 bases and J by 8 bases, with 12 bases left in between. Germline loops: CDR1 SGDLS, CDR2 YYNGEE. The CDR3 spans 13 residues. DNA of the CDR3: TGTGCCAGCAGCGGAGGGAGGACGGACACCATATATTTT. This translates into CASSGGRTDTIYF.

The chain couples TRBV5-1 to TRBJ2-1; a weak D match, TRBD1 (6 bases). V was clipped by 5 bases and J by 7 bases, with 16 bases between them. In germline, CDR1 is SGHRS, CDR2 YFSETQ. This CDR3 region has 14 residues. DNA for the CDR3: TGCGCCAGCAGGGTCAGGACAGAGGGAAATGAGCAGTTCTTC. Translating gives CASRVRTEGNEQFF.

The chain carries TRBV7-2 and TRBJ1-3, with 8 bases matching TRBD1. Trimming cost V 3 bases and J 12 bases; bases outside gene matches: 7. CDR3 length: 13 residues. Germline assignment: CDR1 SGHTA and CDR2 FQGNSA. The CDR3, as DNA: TGTGCCAGCAGCTTCGGACAGGGCTCCGACATATATTTT. Protein product: CASSFGQGSDIYF.

The chain employs TRBV27 and TRBJ2-7; 13 bases align to TRBD2. With V trimmed by 8 bases and J by 0 bases, 7 bases remained unmatched. Germline CDR1 is MNHEY and CDR2 is SMNVEV (reference sequence). The CDR3 has 16 residues. CDR3 in amino acids: CASRGTSGNLSYEQYF. In DNA form, the CDR3 reads TGTGCCAGCCGGGGGACTAGCGGGAACCTCTCCTACGAGCAGTACTTC.

This sequence joins TRBV6-5 and TRBJ2-5; D remains unclear. Germline CDR1 and CDR2: MNHEY and SVGAGI. V was clipped by 10 bases and J by 5 bases, with 8 bases between them. This CDR3 contains 10 residues. The CDR3 region is CATKEETQYF. The CDR3 region has the DNA TGTGCCACCAAGGAGGAGACCCAGTACTTC.

This chain connects TRBV7-9 to TRBJ2-1; a weak D match, TRBD2 (5 bases). The ends were cut back, 5 bases at V and 0 bases at J, with 11 bases in the middle. Germline lookup yields CDR1 SEHNR and CDR2 FQNEAQ (reference sequence). This CDR3 is 15 amino acids long. This CDR3 reads CASSASGSSYNEQFF. CDR3 nucleotides: TGTGCCAGCAGCGCTTCGGGGAGCTCCTACAATGAGCAGTTCTTC. The complete variable domain, with remaining parts taken from reference TRBV7-9 and TRBJ2-1, reads DTGVSQNPRHKITKRGQNVTFRCDPISEHNRLYWYRQTLGQGPEFLTYFQNEAQLEKSRLLSDRFSAERPKGSFSTLEIQRTEQGDSAMYLCASSASGSSYNEQFFGPGTRLTVL.